This TCR beta chain was found in a study of CD8+ T cells in alopecia areata (dated by TCRdb to 2016 to 2018). Regarding the study in general: The treated patients, all with moderate-to-severe alopecia areata, were enrolled in an open-label pilot trial of oral tofacitinib given at 5 to 10 mg twice daily. In humans, TCRbeta sequencing was performed on scalp tissue and on sorted CD4+ and CD8+ peripheral blood T cells from healthy controls and from patients with patchy or totalis/universalis alopecia areata. RNA came from the PAXgene miRNA kit for fixed scalp, the miRNeasy kit for PBMCs, and the RNeasy kit for mouse skin. Biopsies were taken from tofacitinib-treated patients at baseline and again at 4 and 24 weeks into treatment, and several of those patients also had a later scalp biopsy. The study used high-throughput TCRbeta sequencing to examine T cell clonal expansion in alopecia areata, in both the C3H/HeJ mouse model and human patients. TCRbeta CDR3 regions were amplified by immunoSEQ multiplex PCR using 35 Vbeta forward and 13 Jbeta reverse primers. Scalp clonality was compared among normal scalp (n=4), patchy alopecia areata scalp (n=8), and alopecia totalis/universalis scalp (n=8). The SALT score, which quantifies the percentage of affected scalp surface area, was used to measure disease severity in treated patients. Patients received tofacitinib for 6 to 18 months and were then followed off drug for 6 months to check for delayed response and recurrence. Study-wide findings and limitations: Unlike mouse skin, which is dominated by gammadelta T cells, normal human skin has resident alphabeta T cells that are also sequenced, and this complicates analysis of the scalp TCR repertoire. Tofacitinib significantly lowered scalp clonality and the number of expanded CD8+ clones among the top 100 scalp clones. Higher clonality and more expanded CD8+ clones were observed in lesional scalp than in normal scalp, particularly in alopecia totalis/universalis, a finding suggestive of antigenic drive. During tofacitinib treatment, many expanded lesional clones stuck around in both scalp and blood, and this persistence may partly explain why relapse happens after treatment is stopped. The treated cohort was small, with a single nonresponder, so links between baseline CD8+ expansion and response need larger studies. Compared with mice, TCR sequences shared between patients were less clear, possibly partly because of HLA diversity across the patient population.

The junction shows trimming of 1 base on V and 6 bases on J, and the gene matches do not reach 0 bases of it. The CDR3, cysteine through phenylalanine, is 12 amino acids long. Only CDR3 DNA is held: 36 bases, read in frame from base 1. In the germline V gene, CDR1 corresponds to SGDLS and CDR2 to YYNGEE. On this clone: Its antigen remains undetermined. No base-level quality is on record; no much larger clone is a single base apart.

Libraries were made using the immunoSEQ multiplex PCR assay. RNA was extracted from all samples and reverse transcribed into cDNA as template for TCR sequencing. First-strand cDNA was synthesized with SuperScript III using a 2:1 mix of oligo-dT and random hexamers. A synthetic immune receptor repertoire was used to assess amplification bias, and residual bias was removed computationally. The authors' pipeline ran thus. After raw reads were preprocessed to remove errors, the CDR3 was defined following IMGT conventions as running from the conserved cysteine to phenylalanine. To get clonality, Shannon entropy was normalized by log2 of the number of productive unique TCRs and the result was subtracted from 1. CD4 or CD8 identity of scalp clones was inferred by cross-referencing scalp TCRbeta sequences with sorted blood CD4 and CD8 repertoires. TCRdb limited this immuneACCESS table to in-frame rearrangements with V and J called. A share of clones is missing; checked studies link under half to unresolved V genes, and the rest is unexplained. V and J calls and clone size are given by that table; D and trimming were obtained from the DNA. The sample records about 180,000 clones, about 51% of which are singletons. The ten largest clones take up roughly a tenth of the sample.

The label giving this sample's treatment or condition can be read as: oral pan-JAK inhibitor, 5-10 mg twice daily. Peripheral blood and lesional scalp punch biopsies were obtained from patients with alopecia areata. PBMCs were isolated by density centrifugation and stained for CD3, CD4 and CD8, after which CD4+ and CD8+ T cells were sorted on a FACSAria. This receptor was obtained from a human donor with alopecia areata. The sequenced sample was CD8+ T cells sorted from blood, obtained at week 52, from a patient treated with tofacitinib. The chain links TRBV9 with TRBJ2-7; 8 bases in between match TRBD1. The CDR3 reads as follows: CASSVTGGEQYF. The DNA sequence follows: TGTGCCAGCAGCGTAACAGGGGGCGAGCAGTACTTC.